This entry lists 5 T cell receptor beta chains sequenced from one sample in a study of OX40 agonist ivuxolimab in advanced cancers. Sequencing was performed with immunoSEQ multiplex PCR; in TCRdb, only in-frame clones are kept and a portion is missing. The table has 55,000 to 70,000 clones, 85% seen once; the top ten hold about 4%. The material sequenced was CD4+ or CD8+ T cells sorted from blood, taken in a trial of the OX40 agonist ivuxolimab. The receptors were sampled from an adult with an advanced solid tumor such as melanoma, head and neck, liver or kidney cancer.

This chain uses TRBV11-3 with TRBJ2-2; 7 bases agree with TRBD1. V shed 4 bases, J shed 1 base, and the junction held 6 bases outside the gene matches. The CDR3 extends over 16 amino acids. Looked up from germline, CDR1 is SGHNT and CDR2 is YENEEA. CDR3 in DNA: TGTGCCAGCAGCTCTTACAGGGGACAGAACACCGGGGAGCTGTTTTTT. Translation: CASSSYRGQNTGELFF.

V is TRBV11-2 and J is TRBJ2-7; D unresolved. This CDR3 has 18 amino acids. With 1 base removed from V and 0 bases from J, the gap between germline ends came to 19 bases. Germline loops: CDR1 SGHAT, CDR2 FQNNGV. The CDR3 nucleotides read TGTGCCAGCAGCTTAGGTTTTGGGGTCAGGAGCTTCTCCTACGAGCAGTACTTC. Translation gives CASSLGFGVRSFSYEQYF.

The gene calls are TRBV10-3 and TRBJ2-1, with unresolved D. This CDR3 contains 15 residues. Trimming pared 5 bases from V and 4 bases from J, leaving 15 bases between. Looked up from germline, CDR1 is ENHRY and CDR2 is SYGVKD. CDR3 amino acids: CAISPAPEAYNEQFF. The CDR3 DNA reads as TGTGCCATCAGTCCGGCCCCCGAGGCTTACAATGAGCAGTTCTTC.

The CDR3 region is CASGRGAYYGYTF. The CDR3 DNA follows: TGTGCCAGCGGTCGGGGGGCTTACTATGGCTACACCTTC. The chain links TRBV6-5 to TRBJ1-2; the D gene is possibly TRBD1 (6 bases). This CDR3 is built from 13 residues. Germline V CDR1 and CDR2: MNHEY, SVGAGI. The V and J ends lost 8 bases and 3 bases respectively, with 13 bases between them.

The J gene is TRBJ2-3, the V gene TRBV27; D is unresolved. The CDR3 extends over 15 amino acids. With 8 bases removed from V and 0 bases from J, the gap between germline ends came to 15 bases. Germline assignment: CDR1 MNHEY and CDR2 SMNVEV (reference sequence). CDR3 DNA sequence: TGTGCCAGCGCGCTTACCTTCCCAAGCACAGATACGCAGTATTTT. It codes for CASALTFPSTDTQYF.